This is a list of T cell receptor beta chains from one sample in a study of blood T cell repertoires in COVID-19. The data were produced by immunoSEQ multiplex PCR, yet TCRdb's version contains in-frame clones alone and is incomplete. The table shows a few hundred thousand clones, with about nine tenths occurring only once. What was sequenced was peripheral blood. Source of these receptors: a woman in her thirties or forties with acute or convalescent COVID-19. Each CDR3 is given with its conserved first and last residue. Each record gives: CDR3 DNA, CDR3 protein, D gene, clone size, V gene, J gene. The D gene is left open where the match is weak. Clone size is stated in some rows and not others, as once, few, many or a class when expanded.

CDR3 DNA: TGCGCCAGCAGCTTGGGACAGAGTAATGAAAAACTGTTTTTT; CDR3 protein: CASSLGQSNEKLFF; D gene: -; clone size: -; V gene: TRBV5-1; J gene: TRBJ1-4
CDR3 DNA: TGTGCCAGCAGCTTTTTTGTTGGGGGACTAGCAGAGACCAATGAGCAGTTCTTC; CDR3 protein: CASSFFVGGLAETNEQFF; D gene: TRBD2; clone size: -; V gene: TRBV9; J gene: TRBJ2-1
CDR3 DNA: TGTGCCAGTAGTATAGGGGGGCCTCGGATCTACAATGAGCAGTTCTTC; CDR3 protein: CASSIGGPRIYNEQFF; D gene: -; clone size: once; V gene: TRBV19; J gene: TRBJ2-1
CDR3 DNA: TGTGCCAGCAGTCGGGACAGGGGGACTGGAAACACCATATATTTT; CDR3 protein: CASSRDRGTGNTIYF; D gene: TRBD1; clone size: -; V gene: TRBV6-6; J gene: TRBJ1-3
CDR3 DNA: TGTGCCAGCAGCTTCGGACCAGACCCTAGCATCTACACCTTC; CDR3 protein: CASSFGPDPSIYTF; D gene: -; clone size: few; V gene: TRBV7-8; J gene: TRBJ1-2
CDR3 DNA: TGTGCCAGCAGAACCCGACTAGCGGGGGGCACAGATACGCAGTATTTT; CDR3 protein: CASRTRLAGGTDTQYF; D gene: TRBD2; clone size: -; V gene: TRBV28; J gene: TRBJ2-3
CDR3 DNA: TGCGCCAGCAGTGTGGAGGGGAGCGGATTTGACTATGGCTACACCTTC; CDR3 protein: CASSVEGSGFDYGYTF; D gene: -; clone size: -; V gene: TRBV10-1; J gene: TRBJ1-2
CDR3 DNA: TGTGCCAGCTCACCTCCGGGACAGGGTGGAGATACGCAGTATTTT; CDR3 protein: CASSPPGQGGDTQYF; D gene: TRBD1; clone size: -; V gene: TRBV18; J gene: TRBJ2-3
CDR3 DNA: TGTGCCAGCAGCCCATATGGCGGGGCTAATTCACCCCTCCACTTT; CDR3 protein: CASSPYGGANSPLHF; D gene: -; clone size: few; V gene: TRBV3-1/TRBV3-2; J gene: TRBJ1-6
CDR3 DNA: TGCGCCAGCAGCTTAGGGGGACAAAATTCACCCCTCCACTTT; CDR3 protein: CASSLGGQNSPLHF; D gene: -; clone size: -; V gene: TRBV5-1; J gene: TRBJ1-6
CDR3 DNA: TGCGCCAGCCGAGACAGGGCCGGCTCCTACAATGAGCAGTTCTTC; CDR3 protein: CASRDRAGSYNEQFF; D gene: TRBD1; clone size: -; V gene: TRBV5-1; J gene: TRBJ2-1
CDR3 DNA: TGTGCCAGCAGTTCGACAGGGCTTGAAGCTTTCTTT; CDR3 protein: CASSSTGLEAFF; D gene: TRBD1; clone size: -; V gene: TRBV2; J gene: TRBJ1-1
CDR3 DNA: TGTGCCATCAGTGAGGTCGGGGAGGTTCCTCAGCCCCAGCATTTT; CDR3 protein: CAISEVGEVPQPQHF; D gene: -; clone size: once; V gene: TRBV10-3; J gene: TRBJ1-5
CDR3 DNA: TGTGCCAGCAGTGACAGGGATACCGGGGAGCTGTTTTTT; CDR3 protein: CASSDRDTGELFF; D gene: TRBD1; clone size: -; V gene: TRBV6-6; J gene: TRBJ2-2
CDR3 DNA: TGTGCCACCAGTGAACCGGGACTCGGGAATGAGCAGTTCTTC; CDR3 protein: CATSEPGLGNEQFF; D gene: -; clone size: few; V gene: TRBV24-1; J gene: TRBJ2-1
CDR3 DNA: TGTGCCAGCGCTCCCGTTCCCGGGCAGCCCCAGCATTTT; CDR3 protein: CASAPVPGQPQHF; D gene: -; clone size: -; V gene: TRBV5-8; J gene: TRBJ1-5
CDR3 DNA: TGTGCCAGCAGTCTCGACCGGGACAGGGACACTGAAGCTTTCTTT; CDR3 protein: CASSLDRDRDTEAFF; D gene: TRBD1; clone size: -; V gene: TRBV6-1; J gene: TRBJ1-1
CDR3 DNA: TGTGCCAGCAGCCCGCGAACAGGGCCCGGAAACACCATATATTTT; CDR3 protein: CASSPRTGPGNTIYF; D gene: -; clone size: -; V gene: TRBV9; J gene: TRBJ1-3
CDR3 DNA: TGTGCCACGAGCCCTGGGGAGGGGGGCACCGGGGAGCTGTTTTTT; CDR3 protein: CATSPGEGGTGELFF; D gene: -; clone size: -; V gene: TRBV24-1; J gene: TRBJ2-2
CDR3 DNA: TGTGCCAGCTCACCTGGACAGGGGAACACTGAAGCTTTCTTT; CDR3 protein: CASSPGQGNTEAFF; D gene: TRBD1; clone size: -; V gene: TRBV18; J gene: TRBJ1-1
CDR3 DNA: TGTGCCACTTTACCCGGGACTAGAAGCACAGATACGCAGTATTTT; CDR3 protein: CATLPGTRSTDTQYF; D gene: TRBD2; clone size: once; V gene: TRBV24-1; J gene: TRBJ2-3
CDR3 DNA: TGTGCCAGCAGTGTAGCGGGACAGAGCTATGGCTACACCTTC; CDR3 protein: CASSVAGQSYGYTF; D gene: TRBD1; clone size: -; V gene: TRBV6-1; J gene: TRBJ1-2
CDR3 DNA: TGTGCCAGCAGCTTTACCGGGACAGGGGACGGCTACACCTTC; CDR3 protein: CASSFTGTGDGYTF; D gene: TRBD1; clone size: -; V gene: TRBV7-2; J gene: TRBJ1-2
CDR3 DNA: TGTGCCAGCTCACCACAGGGGGCTAATAATTCACCCCTCCACTTT; CDR3 protein: CASSPQGANNSPLHF; D gene: TRBD1; clone size: -; V gene: TRBV18; J gene: TRBJ1-6
CDR3 DNA: TGTGCCACCAGCAGAGTGGGCCGCACTGAAGCTTTCTTT; CDR3 protein: CATSRVGRTEAFF; D gene: -; clone size: -; V gene: TRBV15; J gene: TRBJ1-1
CDR3 DNA: TGCAGCGTTCCCGACAGGTTCTATGGCTACACCTTC; CDR3 protein: CSVPDRFYGYTF; D gene: -; clone size: -; V gene: TRBV29-1; J gene: TRBJ1-2
CDR3 DNA: TGTGCCAGCAGCTTGGAACTAGCTTGGAATGAGCAGTTCTTC; CDR3 protein: CASSLELAWNEQFF; D gene: -; clone size: -; V gene: TRBV5-4; J gene: TRBJ2-1
CDR3 DNA: TGTGCCAGTAGTATAGGGGGCCCTGGCTACACCTTC; CDR3 protein: CASSIGGPGYTF; D gene: -; clone size: -; V gene: TRBV19; J gene: TRBJ1-2
CDR3 DNA: TGTGCCAGTAGTAGCGCCGGGACAGGGGGGATTGAAGCTTTCTTT; CDR3 protein: CASSSAGTGGIEAFF; D gene: TRBD1; clone size: -; V gene: TRBV19; J gene: TRBJ1-1
CDR3 DNA: TGTGCCAGCAGCAAAGCGCGATTGACAGGGGAGGACACTGAAGCTTTCTTT; CDR3 protein: CASSKARLTGEDTEAFF; D gene: -; clone size: -; V gene: TRBV21-1; J gene: TRBJ1-1
CDR3 DNA: TGTGCCAGCAGTTCGAGGGGACAGGACCTCACTGAAGCTTTCTTT; CDR3 protein: CASSSRGQDLTEAFF; D gene: TRBD1; clone size: -; V gene: TRBV7-9; J gene: TRBJ1-1
CDR3 DNA: TGTGCCAGCAGCTTAGCGGGAGACAGGGGGCTTGGCTACACCTTC; CDR3 protein: CASSLAGDRGLGYTF; D gene: TRBD1; clone size: -; V gene: TRBV11-1; J gene: TRBJ1-2
CDR3 DNA: TGCAGTGCTAGCGACAGCTATGGCTACACCTTC; CDR3 protein: CSASDSYGYTF; D gene: -; clone size: -; V gene: TRBV20-1; J gene: TRBJ1-2
CDR3 DNA: TGTGCCAGCAGCCCACGGGGGGGTTTAAATGAGCAGTTCTTC; CDR3 protein: CASSPRGGLNEQFF; D gene: TRBD2; clone size: -; V gene: TRBV7-9; J gene: TRBJ2-1
CDR3 DNA: TGTGCCAGCAGCCAAGACCGGGGGACCCAGTACTTC; CDR3 protein: CASSQDRGTQYF; D gene: -; clone size: -; V gene: TRBV3-1/TRBV3-2; J gene: TRBJ2-5
CDR3 DNA: TGTGCCAGCTCACGTGCAGGGGGCAACACTGAAGCTTTCTTT; CDR3 protein: CASSRAGGNTEAFF; D gene: TRBD1; clone size: -; V gene: TRBV18; J gene: TRBJ1-1
CDR3 DNA: TGTGCCAGCAGTTACCAAATACAGGGATACACTGAAGCTTTCTTT; CDR3 protein: CASSYQIQGYTEAFF; D gene: -; clone size: -; V gene: TRBV6-5; J gene: TRBJ1-1
CDR3 DNA: TGTGCCAGCACTGGGACAGTTCTCGGGGAGCTGTTTTTT; CDR3 protein: CASTGTVLGELFF; D gene: TRBD1; clone size: -; V gene: TRBV27; J gene: TRBJ2-2
CDR3 DNA: TGTGCCAGCAGCCAAGATATACAGGGTAGGGCCGAAGCTTTCTTT; CDR3 protein: CASSQDIQGRAEAFF; D gene: -; clone size: -; V gene: TRBV14; J gene: TRBJ1-1
CDR3 DNA: TGCAGTGCTAGTGGCCCCGGCTATAGCAATCAGCCTCAGCATTTT; CDR3 protein: CSASGPGYSNQPQHF; D gene: -; clone size: -; V gene: TRBV20-1; J gene: TRBJ1-5
CDR3 DNA: TGTGCCAGCAGCGGGACAGGCCCATGGTATGGCTACACCTTC; CDR3 protein: CASSGTGPWYGYTF; D gene: TRBD1; clone size: -; V gene: TRBV9; J gene: TRBJ1-2
CDR3 DNA: TGTGCCAGTAGTAGAGTTCGGGGGTTCAACTCTGGAAACACCATATATTTT; CDR3 protein: CASSRVRGFNSGNTIYF; D gene: -; clone size: -; V gene: TRBV19; J gene: TRBJ1-3
CDR3 DNA: TGTGCCACCAGCAGAGATTGGCAGGGGGCGAACACTGAAGCTTTCTTT; CDR3 protein: CATSRDWQGANTEAFF; D gene: TRBD1; clone size: -; V gene: TRBV15; J gene: TRBJ1-1
CDR3 DNA: TGCGCCAGCAGTTTAATTAGCGGGGGGCAAGAGACCCAGTACTTC; CDR3 protein: CASSLISGGQETQYF; D gene: TRBD2; clone size: -; V gene: TRBV5-1; J gene: TRBJ2-5
CDR3 DNA: TGTGCCAGCAGCCAAGGGGACAACTATGATGGCTACACCTTC; CDR3 protein: CASSQGDNYDGYTF; D gene: -; clone size: -; V gene: TRBV14; J gene: TRBJ1-2
CDR3 DNA: TGTGCCAGCAGCAAAGAAGTTGGAGCCTCGAGCAGAGATAACACTGAAGCTTTCTTT; CDR3 protein: CASSKEVGASSRDNTEAFF; D gene: -; clone size: -; V gene: TRBV21-1; J gene: TRBJ1-1
CDR3 DNA: TGTGCCAGAACTAGCTTCGGGAATGAGCAGTTCTTC; CDR3 protein: CARTSFGNEQFF; D gene: -; clone size: -; V gene: TRBV2; J gene: TRBJ2-1
CDR3 DNA: TGTGCCAGCAGTAACAGGGGGTCTGGCTACACCTTC; CDR3 protein: CASSNRGSGYTF; D gene: TRBD1; clone size: -; V gene: TRBV2; J gene: TRBJ1-2
CDR3 DNA: TGTGCCAGCAGTTACTCCAGGGGATCTTCGAAGGAGACCCAGTACTTC; CDR3 protein: CASSYSRGSSKETQYF; D gene: -; clone size: once; V gene: TRBV6-2/TRBV6-3; J gene: TRBJ2-5
CDR3 DNA: TGCGCCAGCAGCTCCGGACAGGGGATTAATGGCTACACCTTC; CDR3 protein: CASSSGQGINGYTF; D gene: TRBD1; clone size: -; V gene: TRBV5-1; J gene: TRBJ1-2
CDR3 DNA: TGTGCCAGCAGCTTGGACGTGGGGGCGCGGCACACTGAAGCTTTCTTT; CDR3 protein: CASSLDVGARHTEAFF; D gene: -; clone size: -; V gene: TRBV5-4; J gene: TRBJ1-1
CDR3 DNA: TGTGCCAGCAGCTTTTCTACTAGCTTGTCCTACAATGAGCAGTTCTTC; CDR3 protein: CASSFSTSLSYNEQFF; D gene: -; clone size: -; V gene: TRBV5-5; J gene: TRBJ2-1